Below are 2 T cell receptor beta chains sequenced from a single sample in a study of shared clonotypes between healthy human individuals. The method was immunoSEQ multiplex PCR; TCRdb's version includes in-frame clones alone and lacks a portion of them. The repertoire holds more than 200,000 clones, with approximately 65% as singletons. Sequenced input: memory CD4+ T cells sorted from blood. As for subset: CD45RA-negative fraction. All receptors come from a man aged 25 to 45 in good health.

This clone occurred a few times. The chain couples TRBV15 to TRBJ2-7; 9 nucleotides match TRBD2. The germline V gene encodes CDR1 LNHNV and CDR2 YYDKDF (reference sequence). Trimming removed 4 bases from V and 4 bases from J; junction bases left unmatched: 5. This CDR3 spans 14 amino acids. CDR3 nucleotides: TGTGCCACCAGCAACCTAGCGGGGCTTTACGAGCAGTACTTC. Encoded protein: CATSNLAGLYEQYF.

This rearrangement joins TRBV4-1 to TRBJ1-5; possibly TRBD1 for D (5 bases). Germline V gives CDR1 MGHRA, CDR2 YSYEKL. The CDR3 runs to 15 residues. The V end lost 0 bases, the J end lost 5 bases, and 11 bases lay between the germline ends. As DNA, the CDR3 is TGCGCCAGCAGCCAAGACGGAGGGGACTATCAGCCCCAGCATTTT. Translated, it gives CASSQDGGDYQPQHF.